Listed here are 11 T cell receptor beta chains from one sample, sequenced in a study of OX40 agonist ivuxolimab in advanced cancers. Some clones are missing from TCRdb's copy, which holds only in-frame ones; the method was immunoSEQ multiplex PCR. The sample shows about 64,000 clones, 75% to 95% of them seen only once. Specimen: CD4+ or CD8+ T cells sorted from blood, collected in a trial of the OX40 agonist ivuxolimab. The receptors stem from an adult with an advanced solid tumor such as melanoma, head and neck, liver or kidney cancer.

The V call is TRBV19, the J call TRBJ2-6, with a possible D match to TRBD1 (6 bases). The germline CDR1 and CDR2 sequences are LNHDA and SQIVND (reference sequence). There are 17 residues in the CDR3. Trimming shortened V by 8 bases and J by 1 base, and 18 bases separated the two germline ends. The CDR3 nucleotides are TGTGCCAGTGGCCCAACAGGGACGGGTTCTGGGGCCAACGTCCTGACTTTC. It is translated as CASGPTGTGSGANVLTF. The full variable domain, rest sourced from reference TRBV19 and TRBJ2-6, is DGGITQSPKYLFRKEGQNVTLSCEQNLNHDAMYWYRQDPGQGLRLIYYSQIVNDFQKGDIAEGYSVSREKKESFPLTVTSAQKNPTAFYLCASGPTGTGSGANVLTFGAGSRLTVL.

The chain has TRBV6-5 and TRBJ1-1; no reliable D call. V lost 4 bases, J lost 0 bases, and 12 bases lay in between. CDR1 MNHEY and CDR2 SVGAGI come from the germline V gene. CDR3 length: 15 amino acids. The CDR3 sequence: CASSLGGGMNTEAFF. The CDR3 nucleotides are TGTGCCAGCAGTTTGGGAGGCGGAATGAACACTGAAGCTTTCTTT.

This clone was seen a single time. This CDR3 reads CASSFMPMAGENYGYTF. The CDR3 DNA is TGTGCCAGCAGCTTTATGCCCATGGCAGGGGAGAACTATGGCTACACCTTC. The chain carries TRBV5-5 and TRBJ1-2, with D perhaps matching TRBD1 (6 bases). The CDR3 is 17 amino acids. CDR1 and CDR2 (germline): SGHKS, YYEKEE (reference sequence). The V and J ends lost 2 bases and 2 bases respectively, with 19 bases between them. Combining the CDR3 with reference TRBV5-5 and TRBJ1-2 gives the whole variable domain DAGVTQSPTHLIKTRGQQVTLRCSPISGHKSVSWYQQVLGQGPQFIFQYYEKEERGRGNFPDRFSARQFPNYSSELNVNALLLGDSALYLCASSFMPMAGENYGYTFGSGTRLTVV.

This rearrangement joins TRBV7-2 to TRBJ1-1; D possibly corresponds to TRBD1 (6 bases). Per germline, CDR1 SGHTA and CDR2 FQGNSA. Trimming stripped 8 bases from V and 2 bases from J, with 18 bases between. This CDR3 is 15 amino acids long. As DNA, the CDR3 is TGTGCCAGCTCAAGGGGGACTCCCGTAAACACTGAAGCTTTCTTT. This sequence encodes CASSRGTPVNTEAFF.

This clone showed up just once. The rearrangement uses TRBV5-4 and TRBJ2-5; the D gene is possibly TRBD2 (6 bases). The CDR3 consists of 14 residues. The germline V and J ends were trimmed by 7 bases and 4 bases, with 17 bases remaining between them. Germline CDR1 and CDR2: SGHNT and YYREEE (reference sequence). The CDR3 nucleotides are TGTGCCAGCGAGAGGACCGGGAGTGGAGAGACCCAGTACTTC. Protein product: CASERTGSGETQYF.

This clone has more than one count but fewer than ten. This rearrangement joins TRBV20-1 to TRBJ1-3, with D unclear. V was clipped by 8 bases and J by 1 base, with 6 bases between them. Looked up from germline, CDR1 is DFQATT and CDR2 is SNEGSKA (reference sequence). The CDR3 consists of 11 residues. The CDR3 DNA follows: TGCAGTCCCAGATCTGGAAACACCATATATTTT. Protein sequence: CSPRSGNTIYF.

The chain joins TRBV4-3 to TRBJ2-3; 13 bases line up with TRBD2. The CDR3 is made up of 21 amino acids. V lost 0 bases, J lost 0 bases, and 12 bases stayed unmatched. CDR1 and CDR2 from the germline V gene are LGHNA and YSLEER. CDR3 in amino acids: CASSQDLRLAGGSRSTDTQYF. CDR3 DNA: TGCGCCAGCAGCCAAGACCTGAGACTAGCGGGAGGATCTAGAAGCACAGATACGCAGTATTTT.

This clone was seen just once. The rearrangement links TRBV5-1 to TRBJ1-3; 7 bases are a match to TRBD1. The J segment lost 0 bases and the V segment lost 2 bases, leaving 8 bases of the junction unmatched. This CDR3 contains 17 residues. Germline CDR1 and CDR2: SGHRS and YFSETQ. The DNA of the CDR3 is TGCGCCAGCAGCTTAGGAACAGGGGTCATCTCTGGAAACACCATATATTTT. Its translation: CASSLGTGVISGNTIYF.

The J gene is TRBJ2-5, the V gene TRBV5-1; 7 positions match TRBD2. The ends lost 0 bases at V and 1 base at J; junction bases unmatched: 3. This CDR3 has 15 amino acids. The V gene's germline CDR1 is SGHRS and CDR2 YFSETQ. The CDR3 DNA reads as TGCGCCAGCAGCTTGGCGGGGGGATCCCAAGAGACCCAGTACTTC. Protein: CASSLAGGSQETQYF.

V gene TRBV6-6 combines with J gene TRBJ1-5, with TRBD1 matching over 11 bases. The germline V gene has CDR1 MNHNY and CDR2 SVGAGI (reference sequence). This CDR3 spans 16 amino acids. V lost 6 bases, J lost 0 bases, and 4 bases stayed unmatched. CDR3 residues: CASRGQGAYSNQPQHF. The CDR3 coding sequence is TGTGCCAGCAGAGGACAGGGGGCTTATAGCAATCAGCCCCAGCATTTT.

The V and J genes are TRBV6-1 and TRBJ2-7; tentatively, D is TRBD1 (5 bases). The V gene lost 2 bases and the J gene lost 3 bases, with 11 bases spanning the gap. This CDR3 is 14 amino acids long. Germline V gene data show CDR1 as MNHNS and CDR2 as SASEGT. The CDR3 DNA is TGTGCCAGCAGTGAAAGTCAGGGTCTCTACGAGCAGTACTTC. Protein product: CASSESQGLYEQYF.